The 4 T cell receptor beta chains listed next were all sequenced from one sample in a study of blood T cells in healthy people across ages. Primed by a sample-barcoded 5' primer and a J-beta primer mix, a second PCR proceeded for roughly 6 to 12 cycles. Via MiXCR, TCRdb re-called the 5' RACE reads, giving one row per CDR3 protein. The table shows around 520,000 distinct CDR3 sequences, with about 29% occurring only once. This same sample was also taken into another study, of T cells of mothers and their children.

What was sequenced was blood. The origin of the receptors is a boy aged 2 to 10 in good health.

The CDR3 DNA reads TGTGCCATCAGTGAGCGGGGAAAGGTAACTGAAGCTTTCTTT. Protein sequence: CAISERGKVTEAFF. V and J are TRBV10-3 and TRBJ1-1; D is unresolved. Trimming took 2 bases from V and 5 from J, leaving 12 bases between them. Germline V gene data show CDR1 as ENHRY and CDR2 as SYGVKD. This CDR3 has 14 amino acids.

V and J are TRBV6-5 and TRBJ2-7; TRBD1 agrees at 10 bases. In germline, CDR1 is MNHEY, CDR2 SVGAGI. This CDR3 has 14 residues. After removal of 5 bases from V and 6 bases from J, the junction contained 7 bases not matched to a gene. The CDR3 coding sequence is TGTGCCAGCAGTGCCGGGACAGGGGCTAGCGAGCAGTACTTC. Residues: CASSAGTGASEQYF.

The chain carries TRBV30 and TRBJ1-2; TRBD1 is a possible D gene (5 bases). The CDR3 has 12 residues. CDR1 is GTSNPN, CDR2 SVGIG, per germline (reference sequence). With 4 bases removed from V and 1 base from J, the gap between germline ends came to 7 bases. The CDR3 bases are TGTGCCTGGAAGGGGAGTAACTATGGCTACACCTTC. Its protein is CAWKGSNYGYTF.

The chain links TRBV20-1 to TRBJ1-2, with D unclear. Germline lookup yields CDR1 DFQATT and CDR2 SNEGSKA (reference sequence). The CDR3 extends over 14 amino acids. V gave up 1 base and J gave up 0 bases, with 9 bases separating them. The CDR3 DNA sequence: TGCAGTGCTAGAGTGGGGAGCGCTAACTATGGCTACACCTTC. Its protein is CSARVGSANYGYTF.